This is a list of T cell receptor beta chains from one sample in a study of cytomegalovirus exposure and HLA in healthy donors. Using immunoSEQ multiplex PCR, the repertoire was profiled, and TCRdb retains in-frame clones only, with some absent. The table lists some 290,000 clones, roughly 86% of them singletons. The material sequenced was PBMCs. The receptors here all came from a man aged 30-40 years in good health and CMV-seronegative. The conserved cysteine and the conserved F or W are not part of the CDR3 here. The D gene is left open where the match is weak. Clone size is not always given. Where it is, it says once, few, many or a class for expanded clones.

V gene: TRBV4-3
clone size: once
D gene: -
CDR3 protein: ASSLGDRDINYGYT

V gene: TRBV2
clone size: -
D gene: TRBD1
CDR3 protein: ASGTGVETQY

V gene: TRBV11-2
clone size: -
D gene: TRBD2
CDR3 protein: ASSRSRGLGETQY

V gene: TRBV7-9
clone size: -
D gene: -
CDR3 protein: ASSHEVRRSSYEQY

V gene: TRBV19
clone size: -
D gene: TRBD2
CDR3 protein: ASSSGGGTQY

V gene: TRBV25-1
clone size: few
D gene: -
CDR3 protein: ASSEIGNYGYT

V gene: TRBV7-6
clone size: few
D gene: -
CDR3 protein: ASSLGENYGYT

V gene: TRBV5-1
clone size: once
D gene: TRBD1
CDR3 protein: ASRTGGPTLYEQY

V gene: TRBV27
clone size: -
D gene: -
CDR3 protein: ASTASGLSGETQY

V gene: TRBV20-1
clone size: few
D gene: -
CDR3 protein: MTGNEKLF

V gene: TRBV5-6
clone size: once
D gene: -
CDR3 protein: ASSPRLVSSNEQF

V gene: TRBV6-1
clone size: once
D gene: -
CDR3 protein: ALDSKGNQPQH

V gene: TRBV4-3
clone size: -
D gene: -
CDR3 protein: ASSEDRETGILYGYT

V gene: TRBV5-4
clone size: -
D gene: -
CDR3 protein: ASTHPGETNGEAF

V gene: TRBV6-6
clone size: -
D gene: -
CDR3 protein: ASSYPPAGGYT

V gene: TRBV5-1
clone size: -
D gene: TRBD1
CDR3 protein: ASRTGADYYEQY

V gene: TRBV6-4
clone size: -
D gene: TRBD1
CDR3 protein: ASSDDRVKSVAVRETQY

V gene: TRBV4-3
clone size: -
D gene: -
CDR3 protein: ASSQGAGGETQY

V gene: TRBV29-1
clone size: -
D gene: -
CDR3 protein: SVAAGIEQY

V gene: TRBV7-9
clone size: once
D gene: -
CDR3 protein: ASSRVQGTETQY

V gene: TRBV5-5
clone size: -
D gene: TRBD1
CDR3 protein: ASSLDRGWGYT

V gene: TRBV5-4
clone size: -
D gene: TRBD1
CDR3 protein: ASSFNRGSETQY

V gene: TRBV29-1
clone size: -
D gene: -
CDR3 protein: SVGARVPRALGGYT

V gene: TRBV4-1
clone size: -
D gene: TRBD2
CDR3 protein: ASRWTSGAQGEQY

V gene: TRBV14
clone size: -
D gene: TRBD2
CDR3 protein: ASSPASGGTQY

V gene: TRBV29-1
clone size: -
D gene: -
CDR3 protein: SVEGGGAPQETQY

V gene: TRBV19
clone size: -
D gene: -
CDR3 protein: ASSTPGAKQGQF

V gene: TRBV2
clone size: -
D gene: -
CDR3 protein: ASRGDFQGNTIY

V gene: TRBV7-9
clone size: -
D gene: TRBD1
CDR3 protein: ASSLGQFLATNEKLF

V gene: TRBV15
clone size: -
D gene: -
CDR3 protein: ATSRGGETDTQY